The rows below give T cell receptor beta chains drawn from one sample of a study of T cell responses to AZD1222 COVID-19 vaccine. Assay: immunoSEQ multiplex PCR; the TCRdb copy retains only in-frame clones and omits some. The data show tens of thousands of clones, 92% seen once. The sample in question was peripheral blood, obtained 28 days after the second AZD1222 dose. Source of these receptors: an adult who received the AZD1222 COVID-19 vaccine. Each CDR3 is given with its conserved first and last residue. A D gene is named only where the DNA matches it firmly. Rows may omit the clone size; those that give it use once, few, many or a size class.

clone_size: once
j_call: TRBJ2-1
d_call: TRBD1
v_call: TRBV5-1
cdr3_aa: CASSFDRAFEIDNEQFF
cdr3_nt: TGCGCCAGCAGCTTTGACAGGGCCTTTGAGATCGACAATGAGCAGTTCTTC

clone_size: NA
j_call: TRBJ1-1
d_call: NA
v_call: TRBV18
cdr3_aa: CASSPPSRSGEAFF
cdr3_nt: TGTGCCAGCTCACCACCATCCAGGTCGGGTGAAGCTTTCTTT

clone_size: NA
j_call: TRBJ1-1
d_call: NA
v_call: TRBV5-5
cdr3_aa: CASSLSGFAEAFF
cdr3_nt: TGTGCCAGCAGCTTGTCAGGGTTCGCTGAAGCTTTCTTT

clone_size: once
j_call: TRBJ1-3
d_call: NA
v_call: TRBV6-1
cdr3_aa: CASSEAGVPGNTIYF
cdr3_nt: TGTGCCAGCAGTGAAGCAGGGGTACCTGGAAACACCATATATTTT

clone_size: NA
j_call: TRBJ1-1
d_call: NA
v_call: TRBV14
cdr3_aa: CASSQGRITEAFF
cdr3_nt: TGTGCCAGCAGCCAAGGGCGGATCACTGAAGCTTTCTTT

clone_size: NA
j_call: TRBJ1-5
d_call: NA
v_call: TRBV30
cdr3_aa: CAWTPNVGGPQHF
cdr3_nt: TGTGCCTGGACCCCGAATGTGGGGGGGCCCCAGCATTTT

clone_size: NA
j_call: TRBJ2-1
d_call: NA
v_call: TRBV6-2/TRBV6-3
cdr3_aa: CASSRQLAYNEQFF
cdr3_nt: TGTGCCAGCAGTCGACAGCTCGCCTACAATGAGCAGTTCTTC

clone_size: NA
j_call: TRBJ2-3
d_call: NA
v_call: TRBV10-3
cdr3_aa: CAALGPGIRGGAQYF
cdr3_nt: TGTGCCGCCCTCGGGCCCGGGATTAGGGGAGGCGCGCAGTATTTT

clone_size: once
j_call: TRBJ2-3
d_call: TRBD1
v_call: TRBV18
cdr3_aa: CASSPRGQGTDTQYF
cdr3_nt: TGTGCCAGCTCACCACGTGGACAGGGGACAGATACGCAGTATTTT

clone_size: NA
j_call: TRBJ1-2
d_call: TRBD1
v_call: TRBV19
cdr3_aa: CASSETRRGQGIGNYGYTF
cdr3_nt: TGTGCCAGTAGTGAAACCCGAAGGGGACAGGGGATTGGTAACTATGGCTACACCTTC

clone_size: NA
j_call: TRBJ2-1
d_call: TRBD2
v_call: TRBV9
cdr3_aa: CASSTRGSGSLRHEQFF
cdr3_nt: TGTGCCAGCAGCACCCGGGGGAGCGGGAGTCTTAGGCATGAGCAGTTCTTC

clone_size: NA
j_call: TRBJ1-5
d_call: NA
v_call: TRBV6-2/TRBV6-3
cdr3_aa: CASSYEGPVNQPQHF
cdr3_nt: TGTGCCAGCAGTTATGAGGGGCCCGTCAATCAGCCCCAGCATTTT

clone_size: NA
j_call: TRBJ2-6
d_call: TRBD1
v_call: TRBV19
cdr3_aa: CAARRRGQGVSGANVLTF
cdr3_nt: TGTGCCGCAAGGCGACGGGGACAGGGGGTATCTGGGGCCAACGTCCTGACTTTC

clone_size: NA
j_call: TRBJ1-2
d_call: NA
v_call: TRBV5-1
cdr3_aa: CASSLTGQNYGYTF
cdr3_nt: TGCGCCAGCAGCTTAACCGGACAGAACTATGGCTACACCTTC

clone_size: once
j_call: TRBJ1-5
d_call: NA
v_call: TRBV28
cdr3_aa: CASSLGWLGSNQPQHF
cdr3_nt: TGTGCCAGCAGTTTGGGATGGTTGGGAAGCAATCAGCCCCAGCATTTT